A single sample gave rise to the 18 T cell receptor beta chains below, sequenced in a study of control samples from healthy donors and cancer patients. TCRdb's table, derived via immunoSEQ multiplex PCR, lists solely in-frame clones and lacks some. Seen here are roughly 130,000 clones, around 90% observed once, and the top ten hold roughly 2.5%. Sequenced input: blood. These receptors were taken from a young man in good health.

The chain combines TRBV4-1 with TRBJ2-1; perhaps TRBD2 as D (6 bases). The CDR3 has 15 residues. Trimming pared 1 base from V and 3 bases from J, leaving 10 bases between. CDR1 is MGHRA and CDR2 is YSYEKL in the germline V gene. This chain's CDR3 is CASSQGEVGYNEQFF. CDR3 coding DNA: TGCGCCAGCAGCCAAGGGGAGGTTGGCTACAATGAGCAGTTCTTC.

The chain is built from TRBV6-1 and TRBJ1-2; tentatively, D is TRBD1 (5 bases). This CDR3 region has 14 residues. Between the trimmed V and J ends, which lost 1 base and 4 bases, there was a span of 10 bases. Germline V CDR1 and CDR2: MNHNS, SASEGT. The CDR3, as DNA: TGTGCCAGCAGTGAAGGGCCGGGGGGCTATGGCTACACCTTC. This codes for CASSEGPGGYGYTF.

This rearrangement joins TRBV5-4 to TRBJ1-4; the D gene is possibly TRBD1 (6 bases). V was clipped by 3 bases and J by 6 bases, with 9 bases between them. Germline-derived CDR1 and CDR2 are SGHNT and YYREEE (reference sequence). The CDR3 runs to 13 residues. The CDR3 DNA reads TGTGCCAGCAGCTGGGGGCGAGATGAAAAACTGTTTTTT. Amino acids: CASSWGRDEKLFF.

This clone was detected only once. The J gene is TRBJ1-6, the V gene TRBV28; unclear D gene. The V and J ends lost 1 base and 9 bases respectively, with 7 bases between them. Germline assignment: CDR1 MDHEN and CDR2 SYDVKM. The CDR3 is 13 amino acids. In DNA, the CDR3 is TGTGCCAGCAGTTTATCGGCAGGTTCACCCCTCCACTTT. The encoded protein is CASSLSAGSPLHF.

The J gene is TRBJ2-5, the V gene TRBV5-1, with 8 bases fitting TRBD1. There are 14 residues in the CDR3. With 4 bases clipped from V and 5 bases from J, the junction kept 7 bases outside the gene matches. Germline CDR1 SGHRS, CDR2 YFSETQ. The CDR3 loop is CASSNRDRTETQYF. CDR3 nucleotides: TGCGCCAGCAGCAACCGGGACAGGACGGAGACCCAGTACTTC.

This sequence joins TRBV11-3 and TRBJ1-4; D gene uncertain. CDR1 is SGHNT and CDR2 is YENEEA in the germline V gene. Trimming pared 0 bases from V and 0 bases from J, leaving 11 bases between. CDR3 length equals 17 residues. The CDR3 protein is CASSLDSLSATNEKLFF. The CDR3 region has the DNA TGTGCCAGCAGCTTAGATTCCCTCAGTGCAACTAATGAAAAACTGTTTTTT.

The chain recombines TRBV30 with TRBJ1-1; TRBD1 agrees at 8 bases. Germline trimming cut 1 base from V and 7 bases from J; bases unmatched to any gene: 8. This CDR3 contains 14 residues. Germline values: CDR1 GTSNPN, CDR2 SVGIG (reference sequence). CDR3 amino acids: CAWSDTGGWSEAFF. CDR3 DNA sequence: TGTGCCTGGAGTGACACAGGGGGTTGGAGTGAAGCTTTCTTT.

The chain employs TRBV3-1 (or the pseudogene TRBV3-2) and TRBJ2-5; the D gene could be TRBD1 or TRBD2 (5 bases each). V was clipped by 4 bases and J by 4 bases, with 10 bases between them. Germline V gives CDR1 LGHDT, CDR2 YNNKEL (reference sequence). CDR3 length equals 13 residues. The CDR3 nucleotides read TGTGCCAGCAGCCCGGGACCGGGAGAGACCCAGTACTTC. It codes for CASSPGPGETQYF.

The rearrangement joins TRBV29-1 to TRBJ1-2, with D unclear. The CDR3 runs 12 residues. Between the trimmed V and J ends, which lost 1 base and 4 bases, there was a span of 7 bases. CDR1 is SQVTM and CDR2 is ANQGSEA in the germline V gene. This chain's CDR3 is CSVEVRSYGYTF. CDR3 bases: TGCAGCGTTGAAGTCCGGAGCTATGGCTACACCTTC.

The gene calls are TRBV5-5 and TRBJ2-7; D perhaps matches TRBD1 (5 bases). CDR3 length: 13 amino acids. Germline CDR1 reads SGHKS; CDR2 reads YYEKEE (reference sequence). The ends were cut back, 4 bases at V and 5 bases at J, with 13 bases in the middle. The CDR3 coding sequence is TGTGCCAGCAGCGTCCGACAGAGCCACGAGCAGTACGTC. Residues: CASSVRQSHEQYV.

V is TRBV3-1 (or the pseudogene TRBV3-2) and J is TRBJ2-2; TRBD2 matches 12 bases. The trim removed 2 bases at V and 6 bases at J, leaving 4 bases unmatched. This CDR3 has 16 residues. Per germline, CDR1 LGHDT and CDR2 YNNKEL (reference sequence). CDR3 nucleotide sequence: TGTGCCAGCAGCCAACTAGCGGGGGGGCTGGCCGGGGAGCTGTTTTTT. Its protein is CASSQLAGGLAGELFF.

The rearrangement uses TRBV2 and TRBJ1-1, with D tentatively TRBD1 (5 bases). The V and J ends lost 6 bases and 7 bases respectively, with 18 bases between them. The germline gives CDR1 SNHLY, CDR2 FYNNEI. This CDR3 comprises 14 residues. The CDR3 sequence is CASRGGPTGLEAFF. In DNA, the CDR3 is TGTGCCAGCAGGGGGGGACCCACGGGGCTTGAAGCTTTCTTT.

The chain uses TRBV28 and TRBJ1-6; D remains unclear. Between the trimmed V and J ends, which lost 8 bases and 0 bases, there was a span of 11 bases. This CDR3 has 15 amino acids. The germline V gene encodes CDR1 MDHEN and CDR2 SYDVKM. CDR3 amino acids: CASSWPSSYNSPLHF. The DNA for the CDR3 is TGTGCCAGCTCTTGGCCAAGCTCCTATAATTCACCCCTCCACTTT.

The chain employs TRBV19 and TRBJ1-5, with D perhaps matching TRBD1 (5 bases). This CDR3 has 16 amino acids. V lost 7 bases and J 0 bases, leaving 16 bases between the germline ends. Germline V lookup: CDR1 LNHDA, CDR2 SQIVND (reference sequence). CDR3 region: CASTLDKGYSNQPQHF. Here the CDR3 DNA reads TGTGCCAGTACCCTGGACAAGGGATATAGCAATCAGCCCCAGCATTTT.

CDR3: CASSSGTGGSQETQYF. The DNA of the CDR3 is TGCGCCAGCAGCTCCGGGACAGGGGGCTCGCAAGAGACCCAGTACTTC. The rearrangement uses TRBV4-1 and TRBJ2-5; 12 bases align to TRBD1. With V trimmed by 5 bases and J by 2 bases, 6 bases remained unmatched. CDR3 length: 16 amino acids. CDR1 is MGHRA, CDR2 YSYEKL, per germline.

The V and J genes are TRBV9 and TRBJ1-1; D is ambiguous. Trimming pared 0 bases from V and 9 bases from J, leaving 12 bases between. The CDR3 covers 13 residues. CDR1 and CDR2 (germline): SGDLS, YYNGEE. CDR3 sequence: CASSVAEATQAFF. CDR3 in DNA: TGTGCCAGCAGCGTAGCTGAGGCGACCCAAGCTTTCTTT.

This chain links TRBV27 with TRBJ2-1, with TRBD1 matching 9 bases. Germline trimming cut 5 bases from V and 6 bases from J; bases unmatched to any gene: 2. The CDR3 extends over 13 amino acids. Germline lookup yields CDR1 MNHEY and CDR2 SMNVEV (reference sequence). CDR3 sequence reads: CASSKTGGNEQFF. The CDR3 nucleotides are TGTGCCAGCAGTAAGACAGGGGGCAATGAGCAGTTCTTC.

This chain uses TRBV18 with TRBJ2-5; 12 nucleotides align to TRBD1. V lost 3 bases and J lost 4; bases outside the gene matches: 12. CDR3 length: 18 residues. CDR1 is KGHSH and CDR2 is LQKENI in the germline V gene. The CDR3 sequence: CASSPGTGGARGPETQYF. CDR3 DNA sequence: TGTGCCAGCTCACCCGGGACAGGGGGCGCGAGGGGGCCAGAGACCCAGTACTTC.